A selection of T cell receptor beta chains follows, all from one sample in a study of T cell responses to AZD1222 COVID-19 vaccine. Profiled with immunoSEQ multiplex PCR; TCRdb holds only in-frame clones, not every one. Among approximately 180,000 clones listed, around 92% were seen once. Sequences were derived from peripheral blood, sampled on day 0 of AZD1222 vaccination. These receptor sequences come from an adult in good health. The CDR3 runs from the conserved cysteine through the conserved F or W. The D gene is left open where the match is weak. Rows may omit the clone size; those that give it use once, few, many or a size class.

>TRBJ1-3|TRBV18|NA|NA
TGTGCCAGCTCACAAGGGTATTTTGGAAACACCATATATTTT
CASSQGYFGNTIYF
>TRBJ2-1|TRBV7-9|NA|TRBD2
TGTGCCAGCAGCTTAGACCTCGCCCTAGCGGGGGGCAACAATGAGCAGTTCTTC
CASSLDLALAGGNNEQFF
>TRBJ1-5|TRBV4-3|NA|NA
TGCGCCAGCAGCCAATGGGCAGCTAGCAATCAGCCCCAGCATTTT
CASSQWAASNQPQHF
>TRBJ2-6|TRBV7-2|few|NA
TGTGCCAGTGCCTTGAAGGGGGCCAACGTCCTGACTTTC
CASALKGANVLTF
>TRBJ2-1|TRBV25-1|once|NA
TGTGCCAGCAGCCTGACAGGCTACAATGAGCAGTTCTTC
CASSLTGYNEQFF
>TRBJ1-5|TRBV21-1|NA|NA
TGTGCCAGCAGCCCCCGGGCCTCGGAGGGGGGCAATCAGCCCCAGCATTTT
CASSPRASEGGNQPQHF
>TRBJ2-7|TRBV11-1|once|TRBD1
TGTGCCAGCAGCTTCCGGGACAGGCACTACGAGCAGTACTTC
CASSFRDRHYEQYF
>TRBJ1-5|TRBV4-1|NA|NA
TGCGCCAGCAGCCAAGATCCGGGGGGGGGCTTGAGGAATCAGCCCCAGCATTTT
CASSQDPGGGLRNQPQHF
>TRBJ1-2|TRBV13|NA|NA
TGTGCCAGCAGCCGAACGGACAGATATAAAATTAACTATGGCTACACCTTC
CASSRTDRYKINYGYTF
>TRBJ1-1|TRBV5-4|NA|NA
TGTGCCAGCAGCTTGAATTGGGGGAGCACTGAAGCTTTCTTT
CASSLNWGSTEAFF
>TRBJ1-2|TRBV5-3|NA|NA
TGTGCCAGAAGCTCTGGACAAGGCTATGGCTACACCTTC
CARSSGQGYGYTF
>TRBJ1-1|TRBV10-3|NA|TRBD1
TGTGCCATCATCCAGAAGCAGGGGGCGAACACTGAAGCTTTCTTT
CAIIQKQGANTEAFF
>TRBJ1-3|TRBV29-1|NA|NA
TGCAGCGTTGAAGCCAGGACTGGAAACACCATATATTTT
CSVEARTGNTIYF
>TRBJ1-2|TRBV30|NA|TRBD1
TGTGCCTGGAGACTACTTGGGACAGGGGGCTTTAACTATGGCTACACCTTC
CAWRLLGTGGFNYGYTF
>TRBJ1-3|TRBV7-2|NA|NA
TGTGCCAGCACCCCACCGGGGGGCAGGGGAAACACCATATATTTT
CASTPPGGRGNTIYF